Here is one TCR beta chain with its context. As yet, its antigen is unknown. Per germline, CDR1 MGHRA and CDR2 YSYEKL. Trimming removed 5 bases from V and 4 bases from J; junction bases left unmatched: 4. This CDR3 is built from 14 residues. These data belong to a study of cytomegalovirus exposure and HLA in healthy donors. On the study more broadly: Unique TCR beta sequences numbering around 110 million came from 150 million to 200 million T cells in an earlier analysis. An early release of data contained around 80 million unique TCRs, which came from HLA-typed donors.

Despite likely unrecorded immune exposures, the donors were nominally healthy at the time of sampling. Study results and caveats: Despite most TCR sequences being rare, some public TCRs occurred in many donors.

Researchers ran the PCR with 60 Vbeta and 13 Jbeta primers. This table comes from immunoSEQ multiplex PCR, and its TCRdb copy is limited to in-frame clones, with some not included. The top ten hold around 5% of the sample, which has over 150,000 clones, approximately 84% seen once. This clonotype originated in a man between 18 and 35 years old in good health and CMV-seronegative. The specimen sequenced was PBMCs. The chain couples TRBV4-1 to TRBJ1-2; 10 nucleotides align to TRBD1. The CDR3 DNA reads TGCGCCAGCAGCACGGGACAGGGGAGCTATGGCTACACCTTC. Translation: CASSTGQGSYGYTF.